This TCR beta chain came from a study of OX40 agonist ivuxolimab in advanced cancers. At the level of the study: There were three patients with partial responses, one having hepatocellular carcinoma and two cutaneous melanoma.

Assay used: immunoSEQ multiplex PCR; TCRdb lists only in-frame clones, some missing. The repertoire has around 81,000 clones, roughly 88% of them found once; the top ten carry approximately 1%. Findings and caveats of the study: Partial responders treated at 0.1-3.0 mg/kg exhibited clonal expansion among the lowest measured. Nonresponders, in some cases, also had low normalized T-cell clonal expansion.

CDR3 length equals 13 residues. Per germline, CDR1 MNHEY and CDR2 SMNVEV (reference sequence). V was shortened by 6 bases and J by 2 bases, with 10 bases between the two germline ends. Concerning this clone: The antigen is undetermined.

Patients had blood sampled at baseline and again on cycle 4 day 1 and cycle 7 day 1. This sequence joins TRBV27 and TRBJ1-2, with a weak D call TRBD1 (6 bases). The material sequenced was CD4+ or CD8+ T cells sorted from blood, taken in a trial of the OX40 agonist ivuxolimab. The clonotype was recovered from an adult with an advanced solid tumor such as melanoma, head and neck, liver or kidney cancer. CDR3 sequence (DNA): TGTGCCAGCAGCCGTCAGGGGAACTATGGCTACACCTTC. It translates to CASSRQGNYGYTF.